This T cell receptor beta chain was documented in a study of blood T cell repertoires in COVID-19. This CDR3 region has 12 residues. Between the trimmed V and J ends, which lost 8 bases and 2 bases, there was a span of 9 bases. Data came from immunoSEQ multiplex PCR; TCRdb stores just in-frame clones and leaves some out. The profile shows some 22,000 clones, 65% to 90% of them singletons. The TCR originated in a man in his 70s with acute or convalescent COVID-19. The material sequenced was peripheral blood. This chain links TRBV12-3 or TRBV12-4 with TRBJ1-2; D is possibly TRBD1 (6 bases). CDR3 in DNA: TGTGCCAGCGTAGGGACAAACTATGGCTACACCTTC. Translation: CASVGTNYGYTF.